The clone carrying this T cell receptor (beta chain) was observed a single time. Its cognate antigen is unknown. The junction shows a germline mismatch at one end, possibly a read error. The record originates from a study of cytomegalovirus exposure and HLA in healthy donors. General study results and limits: According to an earlier analysis, most TCR beta V segments yielded productive rearrangements about 90% or about 30% of the time. What a later analysis reportedly showed was that an Asian-associated ancestry cluster had fewer N-insertions than the 666-donor mean.

Per germline, CDR1 MNHNY and CDR2 SVGAGI (reference sequence). The CDR3 loop spans 16 amino acids. Use of 60 Vbeta and 13 Jbeta primers characterized the PCR. The protocol was immunoSEQ multiplex PCR, while the TCRdb copy is restricted to in-frame clones and leaves out a portion. The table has roughly 120,000 clones, 65% to 80% seen once. Sequenced sample: PBMCs. The receptor's source is a man aged 55 to 70 in good health and CMV-seropositive. The rearrangement links TRBV6-6 to TRBJ1-6, with D hard to call. CDR3 protein: CASSYSIFSREPTSNF. The CDR3 bases are TGTGCCAGCAGTTACTCGATATTTTCTAGAGAACCCACCAGCAACTTT.